This T cell receptor beta chain was sequenced in a study of monozygotic twins with inflammatory bowel disease. Whole-study findings and limits: For IBD patients, clonotypes shared with others were fewer than for healthy twins, especially with disease activity. Twins with IBD were found to have lower TCRbeta diversity (inverse Simpson) than healthy co-twins. Among patients, repertoires may have gained variability from differing immunosuppressive treatments.

Amplification of TCRalpha and TCRbeta cDNA involved two nested PCRs that ran for about 17 and 10 cycles. One entry per CDR3 protein, without DNA, is what TCRdb gives after re-calling the 5' RACE reads. This repertoire includes about 210,000 distinct CDR3 sequences. The CDR3 loop spans 11 amino acids. Germline V gives CDR1 MNHNY, CDR2 SVGAGI (reference sequence). To note about this clonotype: The antigen remains undetermined.

The V and J genes are TRBV6-6 and TRBJ1-5; TCRdb returns TRBD1, unconfirmable since there is no DNA. Sample: blood. The sequence was obtained from a human donor with ulcerative colitis or Crohn's disease, or a healthy co-twin of an affected twin (not recorded which). The CDR3 sequence: CASSPGGPQHF.